This T cell receptor beta chain originates from a study of T cell responses to AZD1222 COVID-19 vaccine. Germline V gene lookup returns CDR1 SGHNT and CDR2 YENEEA. The CDR3 contains 15 residues. Losses at the gene ends were 5 bases for V and 2 bases for J; bases not matched to a gene: 7. Assay: immunoSEQ multiplex PCR; the TCRdb copy retains only in-frame clones and omits some. Found here are about 21,000 clones, about four fifths of them singletons; the top ten hold about 16%. This specimen consisted of peripheral blood, obtained 28 days after the second AZD1222 dose. This sequence was found in an adult who received the AZD1222 COVID-19 vaccine. The chain carries TRBV11-3 and TRBJ2-3; 7 bases align to TRBD2. CDR3 sequence reads: CASSKSGLLTDTQYF. In DNA form, the CDR3 reads TGTGCCAGCAGCAAATCGGGACTACTCACAGATACGCAGTATTTT.